The present TCR beta chain was sequenced within a study of CD8 T cells in ankylosing spondylitis. Study-wide results and limits: CD8+ by phenotype, disease-linked clones were relatively rare in peripheral blood. Previously reported in reactive arthritis synovial fluid and blood were some of the motif variants. Reported data indicate significant enrichment of disease-linked clones within matched ankylosing spondylitis synovial fluid. There was a TCR beta motif, made of several highly homologous variants, that appeared characteristic of ankylosing spondylitis blood.

TCRdb analysed the 5' RACE reads with MiXCR anew, one entry per CDR3 protein. The sample yields approximately 60,000 distinct CDR3 sequences, around 6.4% seen once. This clonotype was observed many times. Its antigen is not identified. The germline V gene encodes CDR1 DFQATT and CDR2 SNEGSKA (reference sequence). V shed 3 bases, J shed 1 base, and the junction held 3 bases outside the gene matches. This CDR3 comprises 15 residues. The chain couples TRBV20-1 to TRBJ2-2; 9 bases align to TRBD2. The sequence was collected from a male donor with ankylosing spondylitis. The sample taken for sequencing was synovial fluid, either unsorted or a sorted T cell fraction (not recorded which). CDR3 protein: CSASGGRGNTGELFF. The DNA of the CDR3 is TGCAGTGCTAGCGGCGGGAGGGGGAACACCGGGGAGCTGTTTTTT.